The rows below give T cell receptor beta chains drawn from one sample of a study of CD8 T cells in ankylosing spondylitis. TCRdb independently ran MiXCR on the 5' RACE reads; one entry per CDR3 protein. This table holds approximately 300,000 distinct CDR3 sequences, 15% to 25% found once. The sample taken for sequencing was blood, either unsorted or a sorted T cell fraction (not recorded which). The receptors here all came from a male donor with ankylosing spondylitis or in good health (not recorded which). Each CDR3 is given with its conserved first and last residue. The order of the fields is D gene, J gene, V gene, clone size, CDR3 DNA, CDR3 protein. A D gene is named only where the DNA matches it firmly. A row's size may be missing; if present it is once, few, many or a size class.

d_call: -; j_call: TRBJ1-5; v_call: TRBV7-8; clone_size: -; cdr3_nt: TGTGCCAGCAGCTTAGGAAAAGACACTTACAATCAGCCCCAGCATTTT; cdr3_aa: CASSLGKDTYNQPQHF
d_call: -; j_call: TRBJ1-1; v_call: TRBV10-3; clone_size: many; cdr3_nt: TGTGCCATCAGGGACATGGGGACTGAAGCTTTCTTT; cdr3_aa: CAIRDMGTEAFF
d_call: TRBD1; j_call: TRBJ2-1; v_call: TRBV2; clone_size: -; cdr3_nt: TGTGCCAGTCACCGGGACAGGTCCTCGCAGGAGCAGTTCTTC; cdr3_aa: CASHRDRSSQEQFF
d_call: -; j_call: TRBJ1-6; v_call: TRBV10-3; clone_size: few; cdr3_nt: TGTGCCAGCCGGGACGGAGGAAATAATTCACCCCTCCACTTT; cdr3_aa: CASRDGGNNSPLHF
d_call: -; j_call: TRBJ1-2; v_call: TRBV5-1; clone_size: many; cdr3_nt: TGCGCCAGCAGCTTGGACGGGTCCTATGGCTACACCTTC; cdr3_aa: CASSLDGSYGYTF
d_call: -; j_call: TRBJ1-5; v_call: TRBV7-6; clone_size: -; cdr3_nt: TGTGCCAGCAGCCAGCGGGCTGGCAATCAGCCCCAGCATTTT; cdr3_aa: CASSQRAGNQPQHF
d_call: -; j_call: TRBJ1-5; v_call: TRBV24-1; clone_size: -; cdr3_nt: TGTGCCACCAGTGATCGCCGGGAGGCGCACAATCAGCCCCAGCATTTT; cdr3_aa: CATSDRREAHNQPQHF
d_call: -; j_call: TRBJ2-3; v_call: TRBV5-1; clone_size: -; cdr3_nt: TGCGCCAGCAGCTTGGTCGGCAGGCTAACCACAGATACGCAGTATTTT; cdr3_aa: CASSLVGRLTTDTQYF
d_call: -; j_call: TRBJ1-2; v_call: TRBV29-1; clone_size: many; cdr3_nt: TGCAGCGTTGACGATGGCTACACCTTC; cdr3_aa: CSVDDGYTF
d_call: -; j_call: TRBJ1-5; v_call: TRBV12-3/TRBV12-4; clone_size: -; cdr3_nt: TGTGCCAGCAGGCGGACTGAGCGGAATCAGCCCCAGCATTTT; cdr3_aa: CASRRTERNQPQHF
d_call: TRBD1; j_call: TRBJ1-5; v_call: TRBV12-3/TRBV12-4; clone_size: few; cdr3_nt: TGTGCCAGCACCAAAGGACAGGGTAGCAATCAGCCCCAGCATTTT; cdr3_aa: CASTKGQGSNQPQHF
d_call: -; j_call: TRBJ1-1; v_call: TRBV6-1; clone_size: -; cdr3_nt: TGTGCCAGCAGGCTCACAGGGCGGGACACTGAAGCTTTCTTT; cdr3_aa: CASRLTGRDTEAFF
d_call: -; j_call: TRBJ2-5; v_call: TRBV3-2; clone_size: many; cdr3_nt: TGTGCCAGCAGCCAAGATCTTTGGACAGGGGGCCCGGGGGAGACCCAGTACTTC; cdr3_aa: CASSQDLWTGGPGETQYF
d_call: -; j_call: TRBJ2-5; v_call: TRBV20-1; clone_size: -; cdr3_nt: TGCAGTGCTAGGCCAGGGTTGGAGACCCAGTACTTC; cdr3_aa: CSARPGLETQYF
d_call: -; j_call: TRBJ2-3; v_call: TRBV12-3/TRBV12-4; clone_size: few; cdr3_nt: TGTGCCAGCAGTTTAGTGACCTTGACGCAGTATTTT; cdr3_aa: CASSLVTLTQYF
d_call: TRBD2; j_call: TRBJ2-1; v_call: TRBV19; clone_size: -; cdr3_nt: TGTGCCAGTAGCCAGGTAGCGGGACGAGGGAATGAGCAGTTCTTC; cdr3_aa: CASSQVAGRGNEQFF
d_call: TRBD1; j_call: TRBJ1-2; v_call: TRBV20-1; clone_size: -; cdr3_nt: TGCAGTGCTAGGAAAAGCAGGGGGGCCTATGGCTACACCTTC; cdr3_aa: CSARKSRGAYGYTF
d_call: TRBD1; j_call: TRBJ2-3; v_call: TRBV6-5; clone_size: -; cdr3_nt: TGTGCCAGCAGTTACTCGATACAGGGGGCGAGGGAGAAGACGCAGTATTTT; cdr3_aa: CASSYSIQGAREKTQYF
d_call: -; j_call: TRBJ1-3; v_call: TRBV9; clone_size: -; cdr3_nt: TGTGCCAGCAGCGTAGTCGCCAGCTCCTCTGGAAACACCATATATTTT; cdr3_aa: CASSVVASSSGNTIYF
d_call: -; j_call: TRBJ1-2; v_call: TRBV27; clone_size: -; cdr3_nt: TGTGCCAGCAGTCAATGGGGGCGGGCTGCTAACTATGGCTACACCTTC; cdr3_aa: CASSQWGRAANYGYTF
d_call: -; j_call: TRBJ2-2; v_call: TRBV12-3/TRBV12-4; clone_size: -; cdr3_nt: TGTGCCAGCAGTCCTGCGACAACGGGCTCCGGGGAGCTGTTTTTT; cdr3_aa: CASSPATTGSGELFF
d_call: -; j_call: TRBJ1-6; v_call: TRBV14; clone_size: -; cdr3_nt: TGTGCCAGCAGCCAAGTCCGGAGAAATTCACCCCTCCACTTT; cdr3_aa: CASSQVRRNSPLHF
d_call: -; j_call: TRBJ1-4; v_call: TRBV6-2/TRBV6-3; clone_size: -; cdr3_nt: TGTGCCAGCAGTTACTACGGGACATCGTCGCGTGAAAAACTGTTTTTT; cdr3_aa: CASSYYGTSSREKLFF
d_call: -; j_call: TRBJ2-3; v_call: TRBV27; clone_size: few; cdr3_nt: TGTGCCACCGGGCGTCCAGATACGCAGTATTTT; cdr3_aa: CATGRPDTQYF
d_call: -; j_call: TRBJ2-3; v_call: TRBV20-1; clone_size: -; cdr3_nt: TGCAGTGCTAGTTTTGACTCCAGCACAGATACGCAGTATTTT; cdr3_aa: CSASFDSSTDTQYF
d_call: -; j_call: TRBJ1-3; v_call: TRBV29-1; clone_size: -; cdr3_nt: TGCAGCGTCAACTCTGGAAACACCATATATTTT; cdr3_aa: CSVNSGNTIYF
d_call: -; j_call: TRBJ2-5; v_call: TRBV12-3/TRBV12-4; clone_size: few; cdr3_nt: TGTGCCAGCAGTTTAGTAGGAGAAGAGACCCAGTACTTC; cdr3_aa: CASSLVGEETQYF
d_call: -; j_call: TRBJ1-1; v_call: TRBV3-1; clone_size: few; cdr3_nt: TGTGCCAGCAGCCATCGACTCAACACTGAAGCTTTCTTT; cdr3_aa: CASSHRLNTEAFF
d_call: TRBD2; j_call: TRBJ2-3; v_call: TRBV2; clone_size: -; cdr3_nt: TGTGCCAGCAGTGAGTTACTAGCGCGCAGCACAGATACGCAGTATTTT; cdr3_aa: CASSELLARSTDTQYF
d_call: -; j_call: TRBJ1-1; v_call: TRBV5-1; clone_size: -; cdr3_nt: TGCACCAGCAGCTGGGGTTTCGGGGGGTTTGTGACTGAAGCTTTCTTT; cdr3_aa: CTSSWGFGGFVTEAFF
d_call: TRBD1; j_call: TRBJ2-3; v_call: TRBV6-5; clone_size: few; cdr3_nt: TGTGCCAGCAGGGACAGGGCAGATACGCAGTATTTT; cdr3_aa: CASRDRADTQYF
d_call: -; j_call: TRBJ2-3; v_call: TRBV5-6; clone_size: few; cdr3_nt: TGTGCCAGCAGCGGAAGGGTCCTAGTCACAGATACGCAGTATTTT; cdr3_aa: CASSGRVLVTDTQYF
d_call: TRBD1; j_call: TRBJ1-5; v_call: TRBV12-3/TRBV12-4; clone_size: few; cdr3_nt: TGTGCCAGCAGTTTGGGGACAGGCCACTATAGCAATCAGCCCCAGCATTTT; cdr3_aa: CASSLGTGHYSNQPQHF
d_call: TRBD1; j_call: TRBJ1-2; v_call: TRBV7-2; clone_size: -; cdr3_nt: TGTGCCAGCAGTCGGGACAGCCTTATGGGTGGCTACACCTTC; cdr3_aa: CASSRDSLMGGYTF
d_call: TRBD1; j_call: TRBJ1-2; v_call: TRBV20-1; clone_size: many; cdr3_nt: TGCAGTGCTGCCGGGACAGGTGGCTACACCTTC; cdr3_aa: CSAAGTGGYTF
d_call: TRBD2; j_call: TRBJ2-2; v_call: TRBV12-3/TRBV12-4; clone_size: few; cdr3_nt: TGTGCCAGCAGAGACGAGCGGGATCCGAACACCGGGGAGCTGTTTTTT; cdr3_aa: CASRDERDPNTGELFF
d_call: TRBD2; j_call: TRBJ2-3; v_call: TRBV28; clone_size: few; cdr3_nt: TGTGCCAGCAGACAAGCGGGAGTTGGAACAGATACGCAGTATTTT; cdr3_aa: CASRQAGVGTDTQYF
d_call: TRBD1; j_call: TRBJ2-5; v_call: TRBV3-1; clone_size: few; cdr3_nt: TGTGCCAGCAGCCCTTACAGGGGACAAGAGACCCAGTACTTC; cdr3_aa: CASSPYRGQETQYF
d_call: TRBD2; j_call: TRBJ2-3; v_call: TRBV6-1; clone_size: few; cdr3_nt: TGTGCCAGCAGAAAAGCGGGGGGCACAGATACGCAGTATTTT; cdr3_aa: CASRKAGGTDTQYF
d_call: -; j_call: TRBJ1-6; v_call: TRBV28; clone_size: few; cdr3_nt: TGTGCCAGCAGTTTCCCGGGGGGGAACAATTCACCCCTCCACTTT; cdr3_aa: CASSFPGGNNSPLHF
d_call: TRBD2; j_call: TRBJ2-1; v_call: TRBV7-3; clone_size: few; cdr3_nt: TGTGCCAGCAGCTTCAGGGGGACTAGCGGGGACAATGAGCAGTTCTTC; cdr3_aa: CASSFRGTSGDNEQFF
d_call: -; j_call: TRBJ1-1; v_call: TRBV6-5; clone_size: many; cdr3_nt: TGTGCCAGCAGCCAGGGCGCTGAAGCTTTCTTT; cdr3_aa: CASSQGAEAFF
d_call: TRBD2; j_call: TRBJ2-1; v_call: TRBV5-1; clone_size: -; cdr3_nt: TGCGCCAGCAGCGACGTAGCGGGAGGCTTTAATGAGCAGTTCTTC; cdr3_aa: CASSDVAGGFNEQFF
d_call: -; j_call: TRBJ1-1; v_call: TRBV10-3; clone_size: -; cdr3_nt: TGTGCCTCTAGGGAGTTAGGTACTGAAGCTTTCTTT; cdr3_aa: CASRELGTEAFF